This TCR beta chain was captured by sequencing in a study of tumor and adjacent non-tumor tissue in lung cancer. Study details: Each sample yielded approximately 4 million productive TCRbeta reads on average.

Notes on this clonotype: A much larger clonotype is one base distant, so this may be a read error. As the CDR3 is not closed by the conserved phenylalanine or tryptophan, this likely results from a read error.

Three rounds of nested PCR, following a modified ARM-PCR protocol, produced the TCRbeta library. TCRdb passed the multiplex PCR reads through MiXCR, listing each CDR3 protein once. The sample contains 130,000 or so distinct CDR3 sequences, roughly 64% of which appear only once. The template was RNA from unsorted bulk tissue. CDR1 DFQATT and CDR2 SNEGSKA come from the germline V gene (reference sequence). The germline V and J ends were trimmed by 6 bases and 1 base, with 6 bases remaining between them. The CDR3 spans 11 residues. The sequenced material came from lung tumor tissue. The origin of this receptor is a man aged 25-40 years with non-small cell lung cancer. The chain joins TRBV20-1 to TRBJ1-1; no clear D. This CDR3 reads CSASGNTEAFC. CDR3 coding DNA: TGCAGTGCGTCAGGGAACACTGAAGCTTTCTGT.